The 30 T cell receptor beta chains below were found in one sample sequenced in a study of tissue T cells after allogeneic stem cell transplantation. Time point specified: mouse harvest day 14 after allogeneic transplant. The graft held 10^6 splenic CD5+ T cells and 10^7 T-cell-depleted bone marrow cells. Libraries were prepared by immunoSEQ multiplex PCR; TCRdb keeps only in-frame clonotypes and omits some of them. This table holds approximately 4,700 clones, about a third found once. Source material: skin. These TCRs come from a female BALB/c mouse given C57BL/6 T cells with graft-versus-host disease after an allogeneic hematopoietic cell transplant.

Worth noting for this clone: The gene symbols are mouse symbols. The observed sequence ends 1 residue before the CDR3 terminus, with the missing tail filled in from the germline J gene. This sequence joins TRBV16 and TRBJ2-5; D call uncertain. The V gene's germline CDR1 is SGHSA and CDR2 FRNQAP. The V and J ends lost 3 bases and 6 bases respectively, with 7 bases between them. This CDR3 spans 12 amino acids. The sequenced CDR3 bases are TGTGCAAGCAGCTTGTTGGGTGACACCCAGTAC. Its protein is CASSLLGDTQY. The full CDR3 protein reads CASSLLGDTQYF.

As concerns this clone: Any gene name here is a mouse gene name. CDR3 protein: CASSLGTEDTQYF. CDR3 DNA, as far as it was read: TGTGCCAGCAGCTTAGGGACGGAAGACACCCAGTAC. The chain has TRBV3 and TRBJ2-5; no clear D. The read falls 1 residue short of the CDR3 end, and the missing part is taken from the germline J gene. Deletions cut 1 base from V and 4 bases from J, with 6 bases between. CDR3 length equals 13 residues. CDR1 is SNHLY and CDR2 is FYNGKV in the germline V gene (reference sequence). Full variable domain (outside the CDR3, taken from reference TRBV3 and TRBJ2-5): GPKVLQIPSHQIIDMGQMVTLNCDPVSNHLYFYWYKQILGQQMEFLVNFYNGKVMEKSKLFKDQFSVERPDGSYFTLKIQPTALEDSAVYFCASSLGTEDTQYFGPGTRLLVL.

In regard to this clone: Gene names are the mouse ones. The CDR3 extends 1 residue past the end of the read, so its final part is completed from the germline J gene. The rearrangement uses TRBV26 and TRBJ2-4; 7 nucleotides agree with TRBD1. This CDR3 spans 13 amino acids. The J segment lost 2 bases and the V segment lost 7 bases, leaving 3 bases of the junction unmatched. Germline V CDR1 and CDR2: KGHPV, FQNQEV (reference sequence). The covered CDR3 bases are TGTGCCAGCACCGGGACAGTTCAAAACACCTTGTAC. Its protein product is CASTGTVQNTLY. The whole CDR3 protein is CASTGTVQNTLYF.

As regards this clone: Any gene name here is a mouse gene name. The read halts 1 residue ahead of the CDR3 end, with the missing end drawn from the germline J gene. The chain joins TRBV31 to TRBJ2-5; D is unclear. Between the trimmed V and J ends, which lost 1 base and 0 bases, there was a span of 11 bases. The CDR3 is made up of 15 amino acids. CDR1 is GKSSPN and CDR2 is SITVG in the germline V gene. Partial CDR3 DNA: TGTGCCTGGAGTCCACCCTGGTTTAACCAAGACACCCAGTAC. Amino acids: CAWSPPWFNQDTQY. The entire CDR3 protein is CAWSPPWFNQDTQYF.

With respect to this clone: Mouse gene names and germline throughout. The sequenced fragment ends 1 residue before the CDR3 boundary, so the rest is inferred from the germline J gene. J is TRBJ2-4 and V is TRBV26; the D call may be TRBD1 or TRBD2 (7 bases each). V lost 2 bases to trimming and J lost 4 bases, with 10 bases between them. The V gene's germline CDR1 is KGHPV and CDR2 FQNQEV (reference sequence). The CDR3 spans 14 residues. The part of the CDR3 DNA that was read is TGTGCCAGCAGTCTGCAGGGGGGGAAAAACACCTTGTAC. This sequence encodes CASSLQGGKNTLY. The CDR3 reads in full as CASSLQGGKNTLYF.

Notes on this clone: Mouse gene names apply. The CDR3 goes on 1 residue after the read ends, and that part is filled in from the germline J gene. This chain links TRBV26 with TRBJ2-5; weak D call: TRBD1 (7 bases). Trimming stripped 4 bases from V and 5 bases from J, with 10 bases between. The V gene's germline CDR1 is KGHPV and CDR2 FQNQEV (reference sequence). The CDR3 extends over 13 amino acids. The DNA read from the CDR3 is TGTGCCAGCAGTCCCGAGGGGGCAGACACCCAGTAC. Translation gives CASSPEGADTQY. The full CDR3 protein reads CASSPEGADTQYF.

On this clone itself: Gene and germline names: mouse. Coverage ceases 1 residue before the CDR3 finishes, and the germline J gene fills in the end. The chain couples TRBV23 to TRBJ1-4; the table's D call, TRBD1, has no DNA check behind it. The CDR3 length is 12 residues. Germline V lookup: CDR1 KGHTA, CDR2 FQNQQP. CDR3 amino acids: CSSSPSNERLFF. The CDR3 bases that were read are TGCTCCAGCAGTCCAAGCAACGAAAGATTATTT.

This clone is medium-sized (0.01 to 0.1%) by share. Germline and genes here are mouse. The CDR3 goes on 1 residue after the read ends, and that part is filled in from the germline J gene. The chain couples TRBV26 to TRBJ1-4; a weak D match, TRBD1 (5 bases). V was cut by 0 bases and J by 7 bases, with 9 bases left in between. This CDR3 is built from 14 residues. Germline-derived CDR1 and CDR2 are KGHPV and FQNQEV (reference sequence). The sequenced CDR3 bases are TGTGCCAGCAGTCTGTCCTCCAGGGCCGAAAGATTATTT. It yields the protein CASSLSSRAERLF. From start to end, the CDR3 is CASSLSSRAERLFF.

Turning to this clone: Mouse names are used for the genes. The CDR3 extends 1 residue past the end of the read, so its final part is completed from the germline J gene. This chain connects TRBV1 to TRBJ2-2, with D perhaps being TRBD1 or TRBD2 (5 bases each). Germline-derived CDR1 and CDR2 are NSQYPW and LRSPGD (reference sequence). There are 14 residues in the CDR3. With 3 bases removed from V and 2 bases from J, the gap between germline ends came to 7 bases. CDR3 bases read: TGCACCTGCAGTGCCCGGGACAACACCGGGCAGCTCTAC. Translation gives CTCSARDNTGQLY. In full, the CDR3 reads CTCSARDNTGQLYF.

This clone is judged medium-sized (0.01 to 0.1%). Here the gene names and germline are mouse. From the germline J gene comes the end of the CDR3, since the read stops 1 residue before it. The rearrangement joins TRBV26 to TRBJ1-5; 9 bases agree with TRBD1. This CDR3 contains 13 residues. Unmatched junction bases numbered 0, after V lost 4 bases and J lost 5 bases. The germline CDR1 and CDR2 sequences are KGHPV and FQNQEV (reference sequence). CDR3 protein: CASSRDRDQAPLF. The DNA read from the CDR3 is TGTGCCAGCAGTCGGGACAGGGACCAGGCTCCGCTT.

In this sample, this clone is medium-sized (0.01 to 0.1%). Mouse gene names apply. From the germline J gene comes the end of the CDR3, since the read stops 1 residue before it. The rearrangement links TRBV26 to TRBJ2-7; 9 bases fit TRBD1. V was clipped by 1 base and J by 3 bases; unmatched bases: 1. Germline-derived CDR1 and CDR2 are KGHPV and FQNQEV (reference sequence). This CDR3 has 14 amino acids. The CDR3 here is CASSLLDRGYEQYF. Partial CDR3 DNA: TGTGCCAGCAGTCTGTTGGACAGGGGCTATGAACAGTAC.

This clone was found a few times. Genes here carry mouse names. CDR3 residues: CASSPLSGNTLYF. Incomplete CDR3 DNA: TGTGCAAGCAGCCCCCTCTCTGGAAATACGCTCTAT. The rearrangement links TRBV16 to TRBJ1-3; no clear D gene. The read terminates 1 residue before the CDR3 end, so the remaining end is supplied by the germline J gene. V lost 5 bases and J lost 1, with 6 bases in between. From germline, CDR1 is SGHSA and CDR2 FRNQAP. The CDR3 runs 13 residues.

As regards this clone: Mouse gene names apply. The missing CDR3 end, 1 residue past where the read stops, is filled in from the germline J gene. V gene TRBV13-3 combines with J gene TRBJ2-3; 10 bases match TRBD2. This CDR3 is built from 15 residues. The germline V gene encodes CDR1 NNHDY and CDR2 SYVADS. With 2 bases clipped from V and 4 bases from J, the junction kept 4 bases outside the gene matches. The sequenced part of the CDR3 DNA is TGTGCCAGCAGTGACCTGGGGGGGCGCTCAGAAACGCTGTAT. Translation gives CASSDLGGRSETLY. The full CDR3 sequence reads CASSDLGGRSETLYF.

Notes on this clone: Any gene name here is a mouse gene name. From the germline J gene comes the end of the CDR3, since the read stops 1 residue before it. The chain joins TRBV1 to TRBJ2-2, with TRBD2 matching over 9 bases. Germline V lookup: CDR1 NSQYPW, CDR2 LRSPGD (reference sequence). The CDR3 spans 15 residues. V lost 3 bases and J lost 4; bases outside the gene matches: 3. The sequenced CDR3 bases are TGCACCTGCAGTGCCTCTGGGGGGGTCACCGGGCAGCTCTAC. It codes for CTCSASGGVTGQLY. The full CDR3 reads CTCSASGGVTGQLYF. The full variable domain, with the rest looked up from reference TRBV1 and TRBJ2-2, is VTLLEQNPRWRLVPRGQAVNLRCILKNSQYPWMSWYQQDLQKQLQWLFTLRSPGDKEVKSLPGADYLATRVTDTELRLQVANMSQGRTLYCTCSASGGVTGQLYFGEGSKLTVL.

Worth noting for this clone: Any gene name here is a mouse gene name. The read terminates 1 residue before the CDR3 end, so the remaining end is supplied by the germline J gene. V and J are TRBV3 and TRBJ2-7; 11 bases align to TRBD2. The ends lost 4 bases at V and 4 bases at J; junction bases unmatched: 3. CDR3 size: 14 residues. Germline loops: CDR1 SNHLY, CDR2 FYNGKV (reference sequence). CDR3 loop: CASSSGLGDYEQYF. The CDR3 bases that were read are TGTGCCAGCAGCTCGGGACTGGGGGATTATGAACAGTAC.

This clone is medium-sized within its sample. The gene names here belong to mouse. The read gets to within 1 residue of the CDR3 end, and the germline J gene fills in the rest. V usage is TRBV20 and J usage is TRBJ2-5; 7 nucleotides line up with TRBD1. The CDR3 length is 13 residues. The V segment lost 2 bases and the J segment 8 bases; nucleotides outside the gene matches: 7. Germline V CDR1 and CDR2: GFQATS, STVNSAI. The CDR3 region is CGARTGTEGTQYF. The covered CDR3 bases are TGTGGTGCTAGGACCGGGACAGAGGGCACCCAGTAC.

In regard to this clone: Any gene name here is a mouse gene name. CDR3 region: CASSQLGNYAEQFF. The CDR3 DNA, read in part, is TGTGCCAGCTCACAACTGGGTAACTATGCTGAGCAGTTC. The rearrangement uses TRBV13-1 and TRBJ2-1, with a possible D match to TRBD2 (6 bases). The read halts 1 residue ahead of the CDR3 end, with the missing end drawn from the germline J gene. The CDR3 runs 14 residues. The germline V and J ends were trimmed by 7 bases and 0 bases, with 11 bases remaining between them. Germline assignment: CDR1 NSHNY and CDR2 SYGAGN.

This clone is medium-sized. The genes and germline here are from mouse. The sequenced CDR3 bases are TGTGCAAGCAGCTTAGAGAGGGGAGGCAACGAAAGATTATTT. It translates to CASSLERGGNERLF. The full CDR3 protein is CASSLERGGNERLFF. The chain uses TRBV16 and TRBJ1-4, with D perhaps matching TRBD1 (5 bases). The CDR3 extends 1 residue past the end of the read, so its final part is completed from the germline J gene. This CDR3 region has 15 residues. The V end was cut by 0 bases, the J end by 4 bases, with 9 bases between. Germline V gene lookup returns CDR1 SGHSA and CDR2 FRNQAP.

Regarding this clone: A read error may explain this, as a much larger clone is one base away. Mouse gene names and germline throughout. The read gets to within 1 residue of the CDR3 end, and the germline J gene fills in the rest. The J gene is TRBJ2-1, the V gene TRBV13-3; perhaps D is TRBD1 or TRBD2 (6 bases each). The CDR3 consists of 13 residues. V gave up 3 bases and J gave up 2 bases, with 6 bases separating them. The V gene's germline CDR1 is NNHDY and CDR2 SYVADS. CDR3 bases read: TGTGCCAGCAGTGGGGGGCACTATGCTGAGCAGTTC. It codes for CASSGGHYAEQF. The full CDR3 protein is CASSGGHYAEQFF.

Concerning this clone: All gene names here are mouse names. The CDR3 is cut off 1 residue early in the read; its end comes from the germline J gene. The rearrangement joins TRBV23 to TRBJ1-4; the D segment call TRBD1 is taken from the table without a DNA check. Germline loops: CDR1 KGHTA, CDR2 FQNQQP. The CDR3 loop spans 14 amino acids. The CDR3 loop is CSSSWTGPNERLFF. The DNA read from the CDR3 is TGCTCCAGCAGTTGGACAGGGCCCAACGAAAGATTATTT.

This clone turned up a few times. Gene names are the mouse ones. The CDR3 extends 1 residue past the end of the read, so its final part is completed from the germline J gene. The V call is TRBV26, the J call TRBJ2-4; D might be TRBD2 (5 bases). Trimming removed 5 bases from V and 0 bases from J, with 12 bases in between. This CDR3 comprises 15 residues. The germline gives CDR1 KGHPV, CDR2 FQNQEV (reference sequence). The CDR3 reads CASSKLGRSQNTLYF. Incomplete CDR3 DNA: TGTGCCAGCAGTAAGCTGGGTAGGAGTCAAAACACCTTGTAC.

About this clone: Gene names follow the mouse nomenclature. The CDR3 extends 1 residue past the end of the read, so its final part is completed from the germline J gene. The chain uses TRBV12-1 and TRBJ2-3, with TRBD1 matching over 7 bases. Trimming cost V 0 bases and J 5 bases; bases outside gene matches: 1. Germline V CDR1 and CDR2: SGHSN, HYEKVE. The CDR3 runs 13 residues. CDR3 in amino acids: CASSLRDRETLYF. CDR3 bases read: TGTGCCAGCTCTCTCCGGGACAGAGAAACGCTGTAT.

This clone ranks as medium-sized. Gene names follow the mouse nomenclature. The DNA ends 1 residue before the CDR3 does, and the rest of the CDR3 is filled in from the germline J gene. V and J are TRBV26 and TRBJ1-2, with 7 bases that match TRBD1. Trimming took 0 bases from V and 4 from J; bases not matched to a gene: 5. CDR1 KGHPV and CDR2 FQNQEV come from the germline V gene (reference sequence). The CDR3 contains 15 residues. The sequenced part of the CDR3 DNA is TGTGCCAGCAGTCTGTCGACAGGGAGAGGCTCCGACTACACC. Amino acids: CASSLSTGRGSDYT. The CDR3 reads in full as CASSLSTGRGSDYTF. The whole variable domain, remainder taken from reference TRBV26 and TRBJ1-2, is NSKVIQTPRYLVKGQGQKAKMRCIPEKGHPVVFWYQQNKNNEFKFLINFQNQEVLQQIDMTEKRFSAECPSNSPCSLEIQSSEAGDSALYLCASSLSTGRGSDYTFGSGTRLLVI.

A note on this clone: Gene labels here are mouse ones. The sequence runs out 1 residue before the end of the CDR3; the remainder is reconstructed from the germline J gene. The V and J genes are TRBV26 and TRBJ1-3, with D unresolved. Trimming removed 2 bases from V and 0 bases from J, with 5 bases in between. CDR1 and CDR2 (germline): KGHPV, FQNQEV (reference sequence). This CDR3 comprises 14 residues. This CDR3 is CASSLPSSGNTLYF. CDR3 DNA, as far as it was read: TGTGCCAGCAGTCTGCCGTCTTCTGGAAATACGCTCTAT. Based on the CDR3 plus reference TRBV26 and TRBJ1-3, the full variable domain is NSKVIQTPRYLVKGQGQKAKMRCIPEKGHPVVFWYQQNKNNEFKFLINFQNQEVLQQIDMTEKRFSAECPSNSPCSLEIQSSEAGDSALYLCASSLPSSGNTLYFGEGSRLIVV.

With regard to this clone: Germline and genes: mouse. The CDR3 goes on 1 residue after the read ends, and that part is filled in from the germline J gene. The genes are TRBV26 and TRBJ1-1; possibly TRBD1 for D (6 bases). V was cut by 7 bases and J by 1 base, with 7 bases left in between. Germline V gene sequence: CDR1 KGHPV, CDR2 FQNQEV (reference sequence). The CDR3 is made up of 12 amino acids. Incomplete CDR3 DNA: TGTGCCAGCATACAGGGGAACACAGAAGTCTTC. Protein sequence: CASIQGNTEVF. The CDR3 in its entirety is CASIQGNTEVFF.

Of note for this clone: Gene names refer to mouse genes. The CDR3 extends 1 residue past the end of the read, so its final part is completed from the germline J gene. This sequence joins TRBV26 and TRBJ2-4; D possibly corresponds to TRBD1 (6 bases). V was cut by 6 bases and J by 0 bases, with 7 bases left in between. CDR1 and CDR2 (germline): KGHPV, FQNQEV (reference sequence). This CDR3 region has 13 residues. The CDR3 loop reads CASSGTSQNTLYF. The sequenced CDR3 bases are TGTGCCAGCAGCGGGACAAGTCAAAACACCTTGTAC.

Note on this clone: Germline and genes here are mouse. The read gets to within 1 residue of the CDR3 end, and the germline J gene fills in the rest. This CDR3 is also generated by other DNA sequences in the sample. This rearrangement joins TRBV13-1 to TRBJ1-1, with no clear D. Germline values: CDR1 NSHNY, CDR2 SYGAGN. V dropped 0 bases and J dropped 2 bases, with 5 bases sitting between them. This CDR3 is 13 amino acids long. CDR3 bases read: TGTGCCAGCAGTGATGAGGATAACACAGAAGTCTTC. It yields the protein CASSDEDNTEVF. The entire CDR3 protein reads CASSDEDNTEVFF.

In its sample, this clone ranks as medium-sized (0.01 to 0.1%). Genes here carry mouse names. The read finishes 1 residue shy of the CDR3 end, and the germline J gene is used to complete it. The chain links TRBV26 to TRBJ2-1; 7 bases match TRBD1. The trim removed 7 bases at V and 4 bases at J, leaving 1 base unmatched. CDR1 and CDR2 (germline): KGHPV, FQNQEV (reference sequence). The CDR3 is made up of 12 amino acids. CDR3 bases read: TGTGCCAGCACGGGACAGTATGCTGAGCAGTTC. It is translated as CASTGQYAEQF. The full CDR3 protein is CASTGQYAEQFF.

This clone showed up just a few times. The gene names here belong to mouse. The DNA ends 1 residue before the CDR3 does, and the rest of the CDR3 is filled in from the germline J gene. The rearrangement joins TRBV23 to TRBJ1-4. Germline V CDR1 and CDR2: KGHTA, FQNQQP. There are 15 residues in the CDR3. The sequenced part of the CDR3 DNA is TGCTCCAGCAGTCAATCTGCTATTTCCAACGAAAGATTATTT. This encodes CSSSQSAISNERLF. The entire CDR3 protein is CSSSQSAISNERLFF. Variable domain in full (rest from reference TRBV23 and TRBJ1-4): DAAVTQKPRYLIKMKGQEAEMKCIPEKGHTAVFWYQQKQSKELKFLIYFQNQQPLDQIDMVKERFSAVCPSSSLCSLGIRTCEAEDSALYLCSSSQSAISNERLFFGHGTKLSVL.

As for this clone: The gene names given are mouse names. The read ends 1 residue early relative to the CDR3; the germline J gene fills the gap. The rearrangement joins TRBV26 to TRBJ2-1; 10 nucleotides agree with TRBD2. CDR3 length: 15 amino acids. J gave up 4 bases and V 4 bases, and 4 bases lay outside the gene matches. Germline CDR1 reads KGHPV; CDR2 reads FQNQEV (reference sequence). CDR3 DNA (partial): TGTGCCAGCAGTCGGGGACTGGGGAATTATGCTGAGCAGTTC. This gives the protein CASSRGLGNYAEQF. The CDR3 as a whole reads CASSRGLGNYAEQFF.